The 2 T cell receptor beta chains reported below all come from one sample, sequenced in a study of blood T cell repertoires in COVID-19. Assay: immunoSEQ multiplex PCR; the TCRdb copy retains only in-frame clones and omits some. The sample has some 140,000 clones, almost 85% seen once; the top ten hold 4.5% to 5.5%. The material sequenced was PBMCs or T cells enriched from blood (not recorded which). The receptor source for this set is a man aged 40-49 years with acute COVID-19.

The rearrangement uses TRBV19 and TRBJ1-1; tentatively, D is TRBD1 (6 bases). The germline V gene encodes CDR1 LNHDA and CDR2 SQIVND (reference sequence). The V and J ends lost 6 bases and 2 bases respectively, with 16 bases between them. The CDR3 runs 15 residues. Here the CDR3 reads CASRILTGRNTEAFF. The DNA of the CDR3 is TGTGCCAGTAGGATACTGACAGGTAGAAACACTGAAGCTTTCTTT.

CDR3 bases: TGTGCCAGCAGGACTAGCAGCTCCTACGAGCAGTACTTC. Residues: CASRTSSSYEQYF. The V gene is TRBV2, the J gene TRBJ2-7; 7 bases match TRBD2. CDR1 and CDR2 (germline): SNHLY, FYNNEI. This CDR3 is 13 amino acids long. After removal of 6 bases from V and 0 bases from J, the junction contained 2 bases not matched to a gene.